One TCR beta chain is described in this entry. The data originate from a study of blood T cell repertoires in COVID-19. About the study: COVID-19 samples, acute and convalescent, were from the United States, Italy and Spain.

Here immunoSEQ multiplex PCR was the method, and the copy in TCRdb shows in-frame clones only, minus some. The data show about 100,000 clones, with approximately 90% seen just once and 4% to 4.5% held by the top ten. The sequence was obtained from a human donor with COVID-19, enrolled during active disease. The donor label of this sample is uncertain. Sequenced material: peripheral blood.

The DNA for the CDR3 is TGTGCCAGCAGAACTAGCGGGGGGGTCCAAGAGACCCAGTACTTC. Residues: CASRTSGGVQETQYF. The chain is built from TRBV7-2 and TRBJ2-5, with 13 bases fitting TRBD2. CDR1 SGHTA and CDR2 FQGNSA come from the germline V gene. The CDR3 has 15 residues. V trimming: 6 bases; J trimming: 1 base; junction bases outside the gene matches: 2.